This section outlines one TCR beta chain sequence together with its context. The antigen remains unidentified. Sequencing used immunoSEQ multiplex PCR; TCRdb keeps in-frame clones, though not all of them. The top ten clones hold approximately 4.1% of a sample with about 45,000 clones, 88% of them seen once. Each patient's cancer was a locally advanced or metastatic urothelial carcinoma. Pretreatment sampling and on-treatment sampling together yielded between 1 and 8 samples for each patient. This entry belongs to a study of PD-L1 blockade in urothelial cancer. Across the whole study: Median blood clonality was about 0.081, with tens of thousands of unique TCRs. Study observations and caveats: TCR clonality was measured in pretreatment peripheral blood. Clonality below the median predicted better survival.

The CDR3 sequence is 17 residues long. The germline gives CDR1 SGHAT, CDR2 FQNNGV. V was pared by 5 bases and J by 7 bases, with 15 bases of the junction left unmatched. This specimen consisted of PBMCs, obtained around atezolizumab (anti-PD-L1) treatment. V and J are TRBV11-2 and TRBJ1-3, with 9 positions matching TRBD1. The sequence was obtained from a man aged 80 or over with urothelial cancer. CDR3 residues: CASSRIWGQGVENTIYF. The CDR3 DNA is TGTGCCAGCAGCCGGATCTGGGGACAGGGTGTGGAGAACACCATATATTTT.